This T cell receptor (beta chain) was identified in a study of CD8 T cells in ankylosing spondylitis. This clonotype was seen a handful of times. Its target is unknown. Trimming cost V 3 bases and J 4 bases; bases outside gene matches: 9. The length of the CDR3 is 16 residues. In germline, CDR1 is SGHAT, CDR2 FQDESV (reference sequence). Quantitative 5'-RACE was performed with molecular barcodes, and it yielded the TCR beta libraries. TCRdb reprocessed the 5' RACE reads via MiXCR and lists one record per CDR3 protein. The data show around 480,000 distinct CDR3 sequences, more than 15% seen once. Whole-study findings and limits: Disease-linked clones reportedly concentrated significantly in matched ankylosing spondylitis synovial fluid. Among TCR beta sequences, a motif of eight or nine highly homologous variants appeared characteristic of ankylosing spondylitis blood. In reactive arthritis synovial fluid and blood, some motif variants had been reported before.

The sample was blood, either unsorted or a sorted T cell fraction (not recorded which). This chain links TRBV11-1 with TRBJ2-1; 7 positions match TRBD2. This sequence originates from a male donor with ankylosing spondylitis. This CDR3 reads CASSFSGLGTYNEQFF. CDR3 nucleotides: TGTGCCAGCAGCTTTAGCGGGTTAGGAACTTACAATGAGCAGTTCTTC.